This TCR beta chain derives from a study of cytomegalovirus exposure and HLA in healthy donors. Regarding the study as a whole: There was a cluster of highly shared sequence variants that was likely a sequencing artifact. Among immune exposure information, only CMV serostatus was available.

This CDR3 has 13 residues. V lost 5 bases and J 2 bases, leaving 13 bases between the germline ends. CDR1 GTSNPN and CDR2 SVGIG come from the germline V gene (reference sequence). The PCR used 60 Vbeta and 13 Jbeta primers. Produced via immunoSEQ multiplex PCR; TCRdb's table is partial and in-frame only. The repertoire includes about 100,000 clones, roughly 80% of them detected once, and roughly 4.9% sits in the top ten. Comments on this clone: Its cognate antigen is unknown.

This receptor was identified in a female donor in good health and CMV-seropositive. Sequenced material: PBMCs. This rearrangement joins TRBV30 to TRBJ2-7, with D possibly TRBD1 on 5 matching bases. CDR3 region: CAWGQTPTYEQYF. The CDR3 coding sequence is TGTGCCTGGGGACAAACCCCCACCTACGAGCAGTACTTC.